This T cell receptor beta chain was captured in a study of CD8 T cells in ankylosing spondylitis. Study-level results: Ankylosing spondylitis blood appeared to be characterized by a TCR beta motif of about eight highly homologous variants. Enrichment of disease-linked clones was reportedly significant in matched ankylosing spondylitis synovial fluid.

Libraries of TCR beta came from quantitative 5'-RACE with molecular barcodes. TCRdb fed the 5' RACE reads into MiXCR, producing one record per CDR3 protein. The sample lists under 950,000 distinct CDR3 sequences, 15% to 20% seen once, with 15% to 20% in the top ten. Germline V gene data show CDR1 as DFQATT and CDR2 as SNEGSKA (reference sequence). CDR3 length equals 15 residues. V lost 0 bases and J 1 base, leaving 13 bases between the germline ends. This clonotype has only a few counts. Its antigen remains unknown. The material sequenced was blood, either unsorted or a sorted T cell fraction (not recorded which). The J gene is TRBJ2-7, the V gene TRBV20-1, with D maybe TRBD2 (6 bases). This sequence originates from a male donor with ankylosing spondylitis. CDR3 DNA sequence: TGCAGTGCTAGAGATTTACGCGGGGAGTCCTACGAGCAGTACTTC. Encoded protein: CSARDLRGESYEQYF.